These 18 T cell receptor beta chains were all obtained from the same sample, sequenced in a study of long-term antiretroviral therapy in people with HIV. Runs used v3.0 of the immunoSEQ assay and were done at survey level. Generated by immunoSEQ multiplex PCR, the TCRdb table keeps only in-frame clones and is missing some. The sample contains about 22,000 clones, over 65% of which appear only once. The specimen comprised unsorted PBMCs, sampled roughly 6.2 years after starting antiretroviral therapy. The receptors originated from a man younger than 40 with HIV.

This clone was found a few times. CDR3 in amino acids: CASSLIQGASEQYF. Here the CDR3 DNA reads TGTGCCAGCAGCTTGATACAGGGGGCCAGCGAGCAGTACTTC. V and J are TRBV5-6 and TRBJ2-7; 9 positions agree with TRBD1. The germline gives CDR1 SGHDT, CDR2 YYEEEE. CDR3 length: 14 amino acids. V lost 1 base to trimming and J lost 6 bases; unmatched junction nucleotides: 5.

J is TRBJ1-3 and V is TRBV4-1, with D possibly being TRBD1 (6 bases). This CDR3 region has 15 residues. Trimming cost V 0 bases and J 5 bases, with 11 bases left between them. From germline, CDR1 is MGHRA and CDR2 YSYEKL. CDR3 region: CASSQDSGQRNTIYF. CDR3 coding DNA: TGCGCCAGCAGCCAAGACAGTGGACAGCGAAACACCATATATTTT.

The count of this clone is one. This sequence joins TRBV5-1 and TRBJ2-3, with a weak D call TRBD1 (5 bases). Germline V CDR1 and CDR2: SGHRS, YFSETQ. Trimming pared 3 bases from V and 4 bases from J, leaving 6 bases between. The CDR3 is 12 residues long. The CDR3 DNA is TGCGCCAGCAGCTGGGGCCCAGATACGCAGTATTTT. This encodes CASSWGPDTQYF.

The chain recombines TRBV15 with TRBJ2-1; 13 bases align to TRBD2. The V segment lost 5 bases and the J segment 7 bases; nucleotides outside the gene matches: 14. CDR3 length equals 18 residues. The germline V gene encodes CDR1 LNHNV and CDR2 YYDKDF (reference sequence). DNA for the CDR3: TGTGCCACCAGCCAGTGGAATGGACTAGCGGGAGTAAGGAATGAGCAGTTCTTC. This codes for CATSQWNGLAGVRNEQFF.

This chain links TRBV19 with TRBJ2-1, with D uncertain. Germline CDR1 is LNHDA and CDR2 is SQIVND (reference sequence). The CDR3 length is 13 residues. V was shortened by 4 bases and J by 6 bases, with 10 bases between the two germline ends. In DNA, the CDR3 is TGTGCCAGTAGTAACCGACGGACCAATGAGCAGTTCTTC. This sequence encodes CASSNRRTNEQFF.

The chain joins TRBV28 to TRBJ1-3; D remains ambiguous. Germline-derived CDR1 and CDR2 are MDHEN and SYDVKM. V was cut by 4 bases and J by 4 bases, with 23 bases left in between. CDR3 length: 18 amino acids. In DNA form, the CDR3 reads TGTGCCAGCAGTTCCCCCTCTCGGGCAGCCGAGTTCGGAAACACCATATATTTT. Translating it yields CASSSPSRAAEFGNTIYF. The full variable domain, its missing parts supplied by reference TRBV28 and TRBJ1-3, is DVKVTQSSRYLVKRTGEKVFLECVQDMDHENMFWYRQDPGLGLRLIYFSYDVKMKEKGDIPEGYSVSREKKERFSLILESASTNQTSMYLCASSSPSRAAEFGNTIYFGEGSWLTVV.

The chain uses TRBV9 and TRBJ1-1; no reliable D call. The CDR3 runs to 17 residues. V was clipped by 4 bases and J by 1 base, with 20 bases between them. Germline V gene sequence: CDR1 SGDLS, CDR2 YYNGEE. The CDR3 region has the DNA TGTGCCAGCAGCCTTACCCCATCCCGGGCGGGGAACACTGAAGCTTTCTTT. This encodes CASSLTPSRAGNTEAFF.

This clone came up a few times. J is TRBJ1-1 and V is TRBV25-1; 8 bases fit TRBD1. The V and J ends lost 4 bases and 5 bases, in that order; junction bases with no gene match: 9. CDR3 length: 15 residues. Germline values: CDR1 MGHDK, CDR2 SYGVNS. The CDR3 is CASSAQTGGQTEAFF. The CDR3 nucleotides read TGTGCCAGCAGTGCCCAAACAGGGGGGCAAACTGAAGCTTTCTTT.

The V gene is TRBV10-3, the J gene TRBJ2-7; D not resolved. The length of the CDR3 is 11 residues. Germline assignment: CDR1 ENHRY and CDR2 SYGVKD. The V and J ends lost 3 bases and 6 bases respectively, with 6 bases between them. The CDR3 DNA reads TGTGCCATCAGTGATGCCGGCGAGCAGTACTTC. Translated, it gives CAISDAGEQYF.

The chain joins TRBV7-3 to TRBJ2-3; possibly TRBD2 for D (6 bases). V lost 3 bases and J 6 bases, leaving 19 bases between the germline ends. The CDR3 has 16 residues. Germline V gene lookup returns CDR1 SGHTA and CDR2 FQGTGA. The CDR3 region has the DNA TGTGCCAGCAGCTTTAACGGGGGTGGACGAAGCGATACGCAGTATTTT. It is translated as CASSFNGGGRSDTQYF.

The chain employs TRBV7-9 and TRBJ2-5, with 7 bases fitting TRBD2. The CDR3 is 15 residues long. V gave up 4 bases and J gave up 1 base; unmatched junction bases: 6. In germline, CDR1 is SEHNR, CDR2 FQNEAQ (reference sequence). The CDR3, as DNA: TGTGCCAGCAGCTGGGGGGGTGGGGTCCAAGAGACCCAGTACTTC. Translated, it gives CASSWGGGVQETQYF.

This rearrangement joins TRBV10-3 to TRBJ2-2; no clear D. CDR3 length: 14 residues. Germline V gene lookup returns CDR1 ENHRY and CDR2 SYGVKD. V gave up 6 bases and J gave up 2 bases, with 10 bases separating them. CDR3 in amino acids: CAISFYSNTGELFF. CDR3 bases: TGTGCCATCAGCTTTTATTCCAACACCGGGGAGCTGTTTTTT.

A few counts support this clone. This rearrangement joins TRBV28 to TRBJ1-2; D is unclear. Trimming left V 5 bases short and J 10 bases short, with 14 bases between. Germline lookup yields CDR1 MDHEN and CDR2 SYDVKM. The CDR3 has 12 amino acids. The CDR3 loop is CASSRRQVLYTF. For the CDR3, the DNA is TGTGCCAGCAGTCGGAGGCAAGTCCTCTACACCTTC.

This chain connects TRBV7-8 to TRBJ2-7; D might be TRBD2 (5 bases). Trimming took 3 bases from V and 0 from J, leaving 9 bases between them. Looked up from germline, CDR1 is SGHVS and CDR2 is FQNEAQ. CDR3 length: 14 amino acids. This chain's CDR3 is CASSFGISSYEQYF. The CDR3 nucleotides read TGTGCCAGCAGCTTCGGGATAAGCTCCTACGAGCAGTACTTC.

This sequence joins TRBV15 and TRBJ1-3; D unresolved. The CDR3 has 16 residues. Between the trimmed V and J ends, which lost 5 bases and 0 bases, there was a span of 14 bases. The germline V gene encodes CDR1 LNHNV and CDR2 YYDKDF (reference sequence). In DNA, the CDR3 is TGTGCCACCAGCGGAAGAACACTAAACTCTGGAAACACCATATATTTT. Its translation: CATSGRTLNSGNTIYF.

The V and J genes are TRBV7-9 and TRBJ1-2; possibly TRBD1 for D (6 bases). From germline, CDR1 is SEHNR and CDR2 FQNEAQ (reference sequence). The CDR3 has 15 residues. V was cut by 1 base and J by 7 bases, with 16 bases left in between. CDR3 loop: CASSLGGQRSLGYTF. CDR3 in DNA: TGTGCCAGCAGCTTAGGCGGACAGAGGTCACTTGGCTACACCTTC.

The rearrangement links TRBV5-4 to TRBJ1-1; D remains ambiguous. This CDR3 spans 13 amino acids. V was clipped by 5 bases and J by 3 bases, with 11 bases between them. Per germline, CDR1 SGHNT and CDR2 YYREEE (reference sequence). The CDR3 loop reads CASREGRHTEAFF. The CDR3 nucleotides read TGTGCCAGCAGAGAAGGACGGCACACTGAAGCTTTCTTT. The whole variable domain, remainder taken from reference TRBV5-4 and TRBJ1-1, is ETGVTQSPTHLIKTRGQQVTLRCSSQSGHNTVSWYQQALGQGPQFIFQYYREEENGRGNFPPRFSGLQFPNYSSELNVNALELDDSALYLCASREGRHTEAFFGQGTRLTVV.

J is TRBJ2-2 and V is TRBV11-2, with TRBD1 matching over 10 bases. Germline CDR1 SGHAT, CDR2 FQNNGV. The CDR3 spans 15 residues. The junction had 7 bases not matched to a gene; V was cut back by 4 bases and J by 8 bases. The CDR3 loop reads CASSYRDRGLGELFF. For the CDR3, the DNA is TGTGCCAGCAGCTACCGGGACAGGGGTCTAGGGGAGCTGTTTTTT.